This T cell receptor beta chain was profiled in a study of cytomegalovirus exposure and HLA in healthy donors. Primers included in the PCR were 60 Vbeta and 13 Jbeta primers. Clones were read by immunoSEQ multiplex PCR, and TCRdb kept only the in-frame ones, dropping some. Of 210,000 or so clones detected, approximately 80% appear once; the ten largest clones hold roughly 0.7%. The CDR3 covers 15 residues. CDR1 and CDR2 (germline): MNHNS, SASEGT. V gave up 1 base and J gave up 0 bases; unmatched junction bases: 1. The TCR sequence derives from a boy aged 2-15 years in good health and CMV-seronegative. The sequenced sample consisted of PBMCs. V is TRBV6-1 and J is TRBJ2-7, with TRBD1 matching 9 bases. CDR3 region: CASSEVGQGSYEQYF. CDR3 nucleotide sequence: TGTGCCAGCAGTGAAGTGGGACAGGGCTCCTACGAGCAGTACTTC.